What follows describes a single T cell receptor beta chain. The CDR3 loop spans 13 amino acids. J gave up 8 bases and V 4 bases, and 1 base lay outside the gene matches. This record comes from a study of blood T cell repertoires in COVID-19. Looking at the study overall: Whether acute or convalescent, the COVID-19 samples came from the United States, Italy and Spain.

The protocol was immunoSEQ multiplex PCR, while the TCRdb copy is restricted to in-frame clones and leaves out a portion. The profile covers approximately 170,000 clones, with roughly 86% appearing a single time and approximately 3.5% taken by the ten largest. The sample was peripheral blood. The sequence derives from a man aged 65-85 years with acute or convalescent COVID-19. The chain joins TRBV12-3 or TRBV12-4 to TRBJ1-4; 10 bases line up with TRBD1. The CDR3 loop is CASSWGQGEKLFF. CDR3 nucleotide sequence: TGTGCCAGCAGTTGGGGACAGGGGGAAAAACTGTTTTTT.